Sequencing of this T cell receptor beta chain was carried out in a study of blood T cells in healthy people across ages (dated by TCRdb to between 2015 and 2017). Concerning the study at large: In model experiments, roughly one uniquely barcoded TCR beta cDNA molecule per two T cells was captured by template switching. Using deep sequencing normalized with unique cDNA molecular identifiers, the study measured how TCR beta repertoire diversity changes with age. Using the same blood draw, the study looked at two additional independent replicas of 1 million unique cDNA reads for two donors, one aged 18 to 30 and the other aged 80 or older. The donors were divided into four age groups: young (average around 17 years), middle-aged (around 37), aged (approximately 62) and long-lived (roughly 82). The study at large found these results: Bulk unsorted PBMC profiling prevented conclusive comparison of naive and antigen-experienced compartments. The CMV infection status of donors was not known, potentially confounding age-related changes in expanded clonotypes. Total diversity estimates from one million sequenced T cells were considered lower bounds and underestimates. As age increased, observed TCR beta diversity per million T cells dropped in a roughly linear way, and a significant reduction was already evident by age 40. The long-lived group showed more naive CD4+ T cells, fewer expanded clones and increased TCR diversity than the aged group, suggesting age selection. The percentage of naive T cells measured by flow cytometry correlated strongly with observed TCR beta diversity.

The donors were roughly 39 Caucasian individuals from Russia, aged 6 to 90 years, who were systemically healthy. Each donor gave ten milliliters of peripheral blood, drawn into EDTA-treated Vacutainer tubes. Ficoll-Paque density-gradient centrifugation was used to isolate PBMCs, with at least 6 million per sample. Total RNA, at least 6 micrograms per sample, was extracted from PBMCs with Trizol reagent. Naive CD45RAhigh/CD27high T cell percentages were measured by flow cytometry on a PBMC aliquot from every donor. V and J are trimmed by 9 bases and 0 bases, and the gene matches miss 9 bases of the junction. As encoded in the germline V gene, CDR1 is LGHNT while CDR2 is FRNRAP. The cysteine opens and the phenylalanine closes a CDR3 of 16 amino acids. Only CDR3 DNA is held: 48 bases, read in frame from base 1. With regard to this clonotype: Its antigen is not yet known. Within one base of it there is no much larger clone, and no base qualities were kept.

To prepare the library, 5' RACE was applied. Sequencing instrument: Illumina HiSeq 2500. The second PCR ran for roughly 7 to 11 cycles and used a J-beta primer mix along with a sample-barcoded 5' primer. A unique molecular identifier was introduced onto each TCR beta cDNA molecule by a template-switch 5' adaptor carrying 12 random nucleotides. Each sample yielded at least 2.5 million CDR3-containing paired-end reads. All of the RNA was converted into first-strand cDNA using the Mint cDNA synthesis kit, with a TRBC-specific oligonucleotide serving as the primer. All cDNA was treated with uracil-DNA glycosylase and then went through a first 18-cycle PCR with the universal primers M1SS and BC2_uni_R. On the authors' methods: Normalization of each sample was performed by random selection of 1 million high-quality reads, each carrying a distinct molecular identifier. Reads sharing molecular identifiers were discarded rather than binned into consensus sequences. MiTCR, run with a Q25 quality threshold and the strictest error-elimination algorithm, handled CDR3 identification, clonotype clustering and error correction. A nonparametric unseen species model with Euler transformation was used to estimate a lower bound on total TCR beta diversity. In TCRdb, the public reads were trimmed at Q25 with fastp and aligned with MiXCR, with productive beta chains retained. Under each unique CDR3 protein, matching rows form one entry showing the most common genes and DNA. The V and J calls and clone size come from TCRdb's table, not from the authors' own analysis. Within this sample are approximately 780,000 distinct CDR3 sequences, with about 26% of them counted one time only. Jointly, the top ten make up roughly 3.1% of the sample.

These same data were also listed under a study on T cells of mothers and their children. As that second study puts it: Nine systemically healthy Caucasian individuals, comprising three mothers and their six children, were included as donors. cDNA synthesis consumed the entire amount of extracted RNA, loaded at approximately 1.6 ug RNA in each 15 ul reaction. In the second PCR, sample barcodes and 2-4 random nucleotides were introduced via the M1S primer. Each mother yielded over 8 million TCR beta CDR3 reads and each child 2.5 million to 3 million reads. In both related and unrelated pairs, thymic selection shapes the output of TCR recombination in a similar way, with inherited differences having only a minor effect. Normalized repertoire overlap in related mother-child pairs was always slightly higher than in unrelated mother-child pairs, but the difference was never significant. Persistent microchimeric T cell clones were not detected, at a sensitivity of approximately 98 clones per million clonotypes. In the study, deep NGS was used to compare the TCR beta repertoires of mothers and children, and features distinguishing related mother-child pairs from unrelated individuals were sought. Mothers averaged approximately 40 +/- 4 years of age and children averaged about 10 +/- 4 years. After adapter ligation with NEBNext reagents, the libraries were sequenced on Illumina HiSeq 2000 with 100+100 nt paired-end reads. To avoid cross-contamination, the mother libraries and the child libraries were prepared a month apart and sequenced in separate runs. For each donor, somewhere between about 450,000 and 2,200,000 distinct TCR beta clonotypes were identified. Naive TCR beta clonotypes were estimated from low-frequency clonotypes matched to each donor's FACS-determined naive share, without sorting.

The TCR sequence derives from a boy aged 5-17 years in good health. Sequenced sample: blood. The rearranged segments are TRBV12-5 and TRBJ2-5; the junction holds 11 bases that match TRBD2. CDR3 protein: CAREARLAGYQETQYF. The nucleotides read TGTGCTAGGGAAGCTCGACTAGCGGGATACCAAGAGACCCAGTACTTC.